Below are 29 T cell receptor beta chains sequenced from a single sample in a study of early T cells in non-severe SARS-CoV-2 infection (dated by TCRdb to about 2021). The library was prepared using 5' RACE. The reads were generated on a NextSeq 500. TCRdb handled the public reads itself, with Q25 trimming in fastp and clone calling in MiXCR, and kept productive beta chains. One record per CDR3 amino acid sequence lists the most common genes and DNA. The sample includes tens of thousands of distinct CDR3 sequences, with around an eighth observed a single time. The ten most abundant clones make up about 6.7% of the sample. Sequencing used whole blood. These receptors were obtained from an adult who was a healthcare worker with PCR-confirmed SARS-CoV-2 infection or an uninfected control (not recorded which).

This clonotype was observed a few times. A read error may account for a junction end that differs from germline. This sequence joins TRBV3-1 and TRBJ2-5; D remains unclear. Germline-derived CDR1 and CDR2 are LGHDT and YNNKEL (reference sequence). The CDR3 totals 11 residues. CDR3 protein: CASSQADVPLF. The CDR3 coding sequence is TGTGCCAGCAGCCAGGCGGATGTCCCCCTCTTC.

A note on this clonotype: This may come from a read error, since a much larger clone is one base off. The genes are TRBV20-1 and TRBJ1-6; D gene uncertain. In germline, CDR1 is DFQATT, CDR2 SNEGSKA (reference sequence). This CDR3 is built from 13 residues. The V end was cut by 6 bases, the J end by 7 bases, with 13 bases between. The CDR3 sequence: CSARLVGNSPLHF. The CDR3 DNA reads as TGCAGTGCACGCCTCGTGGGGAATTCACCCCTCCACTTT.

This chain joins TRBV5-4 and TRBJ1-2, with no clear D. The CDR3 has 13 residues. Germline loops: CDR1 SGHNT, CDR2 YYREEE (reference sequence). V dropped 0 bases and J dropped 1 base, with 4 bases sitting between them. The CDR3 here is CASSLEVNYGYTF. The DNA for the CDR3 is TGTGCCAGCAGCTTGGAGGTTAACTATGGCTACACCTTC.

This chain uses TRBV6-5 with TRBJ1-3; D unresolved. The CDR3 extends over 16 amino acids. Trimming cost V 0 bases and J 0 bases, with 9 bases left between them. Germline V lookup: CDR1 MNHEY, CDR2 SVGAGI. The CDR3 coding sequence is TGTGCCAGCAGTTACTCTCGCCCGAGCTCTGGAAACACCATATATTTT. The encoded protein is CASSYSRPSSGNTIYF.

V usage is TRBV9 and J usage is TRBJ2-6; D unresolved. This CDR3 has 15 residues. Trimming removed 4 bases at V and 2 bases at J, with 10 bases between. The germline V gene has CDR1 SGDLS and CDR2 YYNGEE. The CDR3, as DNA: TGTGCCAGCAGCTTAAACATGGCTGGGGCCAACGTCCTGACTTTC. It specifies CASSLNMAGANVLTF.

The chain has TRBV5-5 and TRBJ1-1; no reliable D call. Germline V CDR1 and CDR2: SGHKS, YYEKEE (reference sequence). Trimming took 1 base from V and 5 from J, leaving 9 bases between them. This CDR3 spans 13 amino acids. The CDR3 reads CASSLNRRTEAFF. The CDR3 DNA reads as TGTGCCAGCAGCTTGAATCGCAGGACTGAAGCTTTCTTT.

This clonotype was recorded a few times. The rearrangement uses TRBV27 and TRBJ2-2; the D gene is possibly TRBD1 (6 bases). The CDR3 length is 17 residues. V was clipped by 6 bases and J by 3 bases, with 20 bases between them. The germline V gene has CDR1 MNHEY and CDR2 SMNVEV (reference sequence). CDR3 sequence: CASSYVQGGWDTGELFF. The CDR3 region has the DNA TGTGCCAGCAGCTACGTACAAGGGGGTTGGGACACCGGGGAGCTGTTTTTT.

This clonotype was seen at least ten times. One end of the junction is discordant with germline, which a read error may explain. The chain uses TRBV10-3 and TRBJ2-3; unclear D gene. The CDR3 sequence is 12 residues long. Germline loops: CDR1 ENHRY, CDR2 SYGVKD. CDR3: CASALSPDTQYF. The CDR3 DNA reads as TGCGCTTCGGCCCTTAGCCCAGATACGCAGTATTTT.

V is TRBV5-1 and J is TRBJ2-4, with a weak D call TRBD1 (6 bases). The germline V gene encodes CDR1 SGHRS and CDR2 YFSETQ. The CDR3 is 14 amino acids. V was pared by 4 bases and J by 0 bases, with 8 bases between. In DNA form, the CDR3 reads TGCGCCAGCAGCAAGGGACAAGCCAAAAACATTCAGTACTTC. Amino acid sequence: CASSKGQAKNIQYF.

The V call is TRBV6-1, the J call TRBJ1-5, with D uncertain. CDR1 is MNHNS and CDR2 is SASEGT in the germline V gene. The CDR3 covers 15 residues. The ends were cut back, 2 bases at V and 1 base at J, with 9 bases in the middle. CDR3 bases: TGTGCCAGCAGTGAACTTGAATGGAGCAATCAGCCCCAGCATTTT. Its protein is CASSELEWSNQPQHF.

The table lists this clonotype with many counts. The rearrangement joins TRBV7-2 to TRBJ2-3, with no clear D. Germline CDR1 is SGHTA and CDR2 is FQGNSA. V was clipped by 3 bases and J by 9 bases, with 10 bases between them. The CDR3 totals 12 residues. In DNA, the CDR3 is TGTGCCAGCAGCTTGACTGCCAGGACGCAGTATTTT. Its protein is CASSLTARTQYF.

This clonotype was picked up a small number of times. This rearrangement joins TRBV7-9 to TRBJ1-1; a possible D gene is TRBD1 (5 bases). The germline V gene encodes CDR1 SEHNR and CDR2 FQNEAQ (reference sequence). Trimming removed 8 bases from V and 4 bases from J, with 11 bases in between. The CDR3 sequence is 12 residues long. CDR3 amino acids: CASGTPGTEAFF. CDR3 in DNA: TGTGCCAGCGGGACCCCCGGCACTGAAGCTTTCTTT.

A few counts support this clonotype. This rearrangement joins TRBV7-9 to TRBJ2-1; D may be TRBD1 or TRBD2 (5 bases each). Germline lookup yields CDR1 SEHNR and CDR2 FQNEAQ (reference sequence). This CDR3 contains 14 residues. V lost 3 bases to trimming and J lost 4 bases, with 10 bases between them. The CDR3 is CASSFGTRYNEQFF. DNA for the CDR3: TGTGCCAGCAGCTTCGGGACCCGTTACAATGAGCAGTTCTTC. Together with reference TRBV7-9 and TRBJ2-1, the CDR3 gives the full variable domain: DTGVSQNPRHKITKRGQNVTFRCDPISEHNRLYWYRQTLGQGPEFLTYFQNEAQLEKSRLLSDRFSAERPKGSFSTLEIQRTEQGDSAMYLCASSFGTRYNEQFFGPGTRLTVL.

CDR3 in amino acids: CSEAGGTDEQYF. In DNA, the CDR3 is TGCAGTGAGGCGGGAGGGACGGACGAGCAGTACTTC. The chain has TRBV20-1 and TRBJ2-7; 9 nucleotides match TRBD2. The CDR3 has 12 residues. Germline loops: CDR1 DFQATT, CDR2 SNEGSKA (reference sequence). After removal of 7 bases from V and 5 bases from J, the junction contained 6 bases not matched to a gene.

This clonotype was observed a few times. The CDR3 DNA is TGCAGTGCTAGCCTACTAGCGGGAGGCTCCTACAATGAGCAGTTCTTC. Its translation: CSASLLAGGSYNEQFF. This sequence joins TRBV20-1 and TRBJ2-1; 12 bases align to TRBD2. Trimming took 3 bases from V and 0 from J; bases not matched to a gene: 3. Germline CDR1 is DFQATT and CDR2 is SNEGSKA (reference sequence). The CDR3 is 16 residues long.

The chain joins TRBV12-3 or TRBV12-4 to TRBJ2-3; 10 nucleotides match TRBD2. The CDR3 totals 16 residues. Losses at the gene ends were 2 bases for V and 3 bases for J; bases not matched to a gene: 5. The CDR3 spells CASSLRLAGVTDTQYF. The CDR3 coding sequence is TGTGCCAGCAGTTTACGTCTAGCGGGAGTAACAGATACGCAGTATTTT.

V gene TRBV19 combines with J gene TRBJ2-6; D uncertain. The CDR3 length is 15 residues. With 3 bases removed from V and 2 bases from J, the gap between germline ends came to 8 bases. CDR1 is LNHDA, CDR2 SQIVND, per germline (reference sequence). The CDR3 region has the DNA TGTGCCAGTAGTATCGGAGTGGCTGGGGCCAACGTCCTGACTTTC. This gives the protein CASSIGVAGANVLTF.

This clonotype was seen more than once but under ten times. This chain uses TRBV27 with TRBJ2-3, with D perhaps being TRBD1 or TRBD2 (5 bases each). The V end was cut by 6 bases, the J end by 1 base, with 17 bases between. The CDR3 runs 16 residues. From germline, CDR1 is MNHEY and CDR2 SMNVEV (reference sequence). The CDR3 coding sequence is TGTGCCAGCAGACAGTTCAGGGAGATGGGCACAGATACGCAGTATTTT. It codes for CASRQFREMGTDTQYF.

CDR3 in amino acids: CASSFMVPGSEAFF. The CDR3 DNA sequence: TGTGCCAGCAGTTTTATGGTCCCGGGGTCTGAAGCTTTCTTT. The chain couples TRBV12-3 or TRBV12-4 to TRBJ1-1; D is uncertain. Trimming shortened V by 3 bases and J by 6 bases, and 14 bases separated the two germline ends. The CDR3 extends over 14 amino acids.

For this clonotype: A read error may explain this, as a much larger clone is one base away. This sequence joins TRBV2 and TRBJ1-4; TRBD1 matches at 8 bases. The CDR3 is 16 residues long. J lost 2 bases, V lost 10 bases, and 12 bases had no gene match. Germline V gene sequence: CDR1 SNHLY, CDR2 FYNNEI. The CDR3 loop reads CANGAGGLPTNEKLFF. The CDR3 nucleotides read TGTGCCAACGGGGCAGGGGGCTTGCCTACTAATGAAAAACTGTTTTTT.

This clonotype was detected only a few times. The gene calls are TRBV7-8 and TRBJ2-1; TRBD2 might be the D (8 bases). V gave up 0 bases and J gave up 5 bases, with 14 bases separating them. CDR3 size: 16 residues. Germline loops: CDR1 SGHVS, CDR2 FQNEAQ. CDR3 sequence: CASSLAVAGTDNEQFF. The CDR3 DNA reads as TGTGCCAGCAGCTTAGCGGTAGCGGGGACAGACAATGAGCAGTTCTTC. Filled out from reference TRBV7-8 and TRBJ2-1, the complete variable domain reads GAGVSQSPRYKVAKRGQDVALRCDPISGHVSLFWYQQALGQGPEFLTYFQNEAQLDKSGLPSDRFFAERPEGSVSTLKIQRTQQEDSAVYLCASSLAVAGTDNEQFFGPGTRLTVL.

This rearrangement joins TRBV6-6 to TRBJ2-1; D unclear. V lost 6 bases and J lost 1, with 4 bases in between. This CDR3 has 12 amino acids. From germline, CDR1 is MNHNY and CDR2 SVGAGI (reference sequence). The CDR3 protein is CASSQSYNEQFF. The CDR3 nucleotides are TGTGCCAGCAGCCAGTCCTACAATGAGCAGTTCTTC.

This clonotype was picked up a small number of times. J is TRBJ2-3 and V is TRBV7-9; 8 bases agree with TRBD1. CDR1 SEHNR and CDR2 FQNEAQ come from the germline V gene (reference sequence). The CDR3 has 12 amino acids. The trim removed 5 bases at V and 13 bases at J, leaving 8 bases unmatched. The CDR3 sequence: CASSPTGGPEYF. CDR3 coding DNA: TGTGCCAGCAGCCCAACAGGGGGTCCGGAGTATTTT.

In this sample, this clonotype turned up once. A much larger clone sits a single nucleotide away, making a read error possible. J is TRBJ2-2 and V is TRBV7-2, with 9 bases lining up with TRBD2. Germline assignment: CDR1 SGHTA and CDR2 FQGNSA. The CDR3 runs to 15 residues. V lost 3 bases and J lost 7; bases outside the gene matches: 6. This CDR3 reads CASSFQREVDGELFF. CDR3 nucleotides: TGTGCCAGCAGCTTCCAGCGGGAGGTCGACGGGGAGCTGTTTTTT.

This clonotype was seen a few times. The rearrangement uses TRBV6-1 and TRBJ1-4, with a tentative D call TRBD1 (5 bases). Trimming cost V 5 bases and J 5 bases, with 9 bases left between them. Germline values: CDR1 MNHNS, CDR2 SASEGT. This CDR3 is 13 amino acids long. The CDR3 is CASSMGRNEKLFF. The CDR3 DNA sequence: TGTGCCAGCAGTATGGGACGAAATGAAAAACTGTTTTTT.

This chain uses TRBV12-3 or TRBV12-4 with TRBJ1-2; perhaps TRBD1 as D (5 bases). The CDR3 has 12 residues. Trimming took off 6 bases at V and 8 bases at J, with 13 bases between the two ends. The CDR3 loop reads CASRSGGGGYTF. The CDR3 coding sequence is TGTGCCAGCAGATCTGGGGGAGGAGGCTACACCTTC.

Ten or more counts support this clonotype. The J gene is TRBJ1-2, the V gene TRBV29-1, with D perhaps TRBD1 (6 bases). CDR1 is SQVTM, CDR2 ANQGSEA, per germline. The CDR3 sequence is 15 residues long. V was shortened by 0 bases and J by 4 bases, with 15 bases between the two germline ends. The CDR3 is CSVEDLQTRGYGYTF. CDR3 DNA sequence: TGCAGCGTTGAAGATCTTCAAACCAGGGGCTATGGCTACACCTTC.

The table lists this clonotype with a few counts. V is TRBV7-9 and J is TRBJ1-2; D gene uncertain. The CDR3 runs to 15 residues. The germline V gene has CDR1 SEHNR and CDR2 FQNEAQ (reference sequence). V lost 2 bases and J lost 1, with 11 bases in between. The CDR3 here is CASSLPAGLNYGYTF. In nucleotides, the CDR3 is TGTGCCAGCAGCTTACCCGCCGGCCTTAACTATGGCTACACCTTC. The full variable domain, in which reference TRBV7-9 and TRBJ1-2 provide the parts outside the CDR3, is DTGVSQNPRHKITKRGQNVTFRCDPISEHNRLYWYRQTLGQGPEFLTYFQNEAQLEKSRLLSDRFSAERPKGSFSTLEIQRTEQGDSAMYLCASSLPAGLNYGYTFGSGTRLTVV.

The table lists this clonotype with many counts. V usage is TRBV29-1 and J usage is TRBJ1-2; D remains ambiguous. CDR1 is SQVTM, CDR2 ANQGSEA, per germline. The CDR3 loop spans 13 amino acids. V was pared by 6 bases and J by 5 bases, with 16 bases between. Here the CDR3 reads CSVAEDGPYGYTF. CDR3 nucleotide sequence: TGCAGCGTGGCTGAGGACGGACCTTATGGCTACACCTTC.